Given below is one TCR beta chain in context. The antigen remains unidentified. The data were taken from a study of post-analysis software for immune sequencing data. Whole-study context: Several disease courses (relapsing-remitting, secondary progressive and progressive-relapsing) of multiple sclerosis were included.

Germline V gene sequence: CDR1 MNHNS, CDR2 SASEGT. CDR3 length: 14 amino acids. The V end was cut by 8 bases, the J end by 4 bases, with 15 bases between. Unique molecular identifiers tagged the TCR beta cDNA libraries. Researchers reported around 510,000 cDNA molecules coming from roughly 1 to 10 million T cells. From the PCR reads, TCRdb called clonotypes with MiXCR, one entry per CDR3 protein. The data show 740,000 or so distinct CDR3 sequences, with approximately 50% seen just once and approximately 4.5% held by the top ten. Regarding the study as a whole: By F measure, strong co-clustering occurred among samples prepared in the same batch. Compared with controls, patients showed significantly lower normalized Chao1 diversity. About 5 TRBV segments occurring more often in patients than controls included TRBV5-6, TRBV5-1 and TRBV20-1.

Sample: blood. This rearrangement joins TRBV6-1 to TRBJ2-1; perhaps TRBD2 as D (5 bases). This sequence was found in a girl aged 10-17 years with multiple sclerosis. This chain's CDR3 is CASALDPYYNEQFF. The CDR3 DNA is TGTGCCAGCGCACTAGACCCATATTACAATGAGCAGTTCTTC.